This paragraph covers one TCR beta chain sequence. Its antigen is currently unknown. This sample was included in a study of cytotoxic CD8 clonotypes in ibrutinib-treated CLL. Study details: About 25 partial and 2 complete responses; at median approximately 6 years, around 14 remitted, 12 progressed. Response sampling occurred after a median approximately 12 months of treatment (range 6 to 36). Findings and limits, study-wide: Patients had baseline clonality above age-matched healthy donors, and this clonality moved with circulating CD8+ T-cell counts.

Extraction of around 2.2 micrograms of genomic DNA from cryopreserved PBMCs supplied material for TCR beta libraries. Clones were read by immunoSEQ multiplex PCR, and TCRdb kept only the in-frame ones, dropping some. This table has 250,000 to 350,000 clones, roughly three quarters appearing once. The length of the CDR3 is 12 residues. Trimming cost V 3 bases and J 6 bases; bases outside gene matches: 1. Germline lookup yields CDR1 SGHAT and CDR2 FQNNGV. The input for sequencing was PBMCs, taken at disease progression, from a patient treated with ibrutinib. The TCR comes from a human donor with chronic lymphocytic leukemia. The chain recombines TRBV11-2 with TRBJ1-1; 7 bases match TRBD1. The CDR3 nucleotides read TGTGCCAGCAGCTTGACAGGGCCTGAAGCTTTCTTT. This sequence encodes CASSLTGPEAFF.